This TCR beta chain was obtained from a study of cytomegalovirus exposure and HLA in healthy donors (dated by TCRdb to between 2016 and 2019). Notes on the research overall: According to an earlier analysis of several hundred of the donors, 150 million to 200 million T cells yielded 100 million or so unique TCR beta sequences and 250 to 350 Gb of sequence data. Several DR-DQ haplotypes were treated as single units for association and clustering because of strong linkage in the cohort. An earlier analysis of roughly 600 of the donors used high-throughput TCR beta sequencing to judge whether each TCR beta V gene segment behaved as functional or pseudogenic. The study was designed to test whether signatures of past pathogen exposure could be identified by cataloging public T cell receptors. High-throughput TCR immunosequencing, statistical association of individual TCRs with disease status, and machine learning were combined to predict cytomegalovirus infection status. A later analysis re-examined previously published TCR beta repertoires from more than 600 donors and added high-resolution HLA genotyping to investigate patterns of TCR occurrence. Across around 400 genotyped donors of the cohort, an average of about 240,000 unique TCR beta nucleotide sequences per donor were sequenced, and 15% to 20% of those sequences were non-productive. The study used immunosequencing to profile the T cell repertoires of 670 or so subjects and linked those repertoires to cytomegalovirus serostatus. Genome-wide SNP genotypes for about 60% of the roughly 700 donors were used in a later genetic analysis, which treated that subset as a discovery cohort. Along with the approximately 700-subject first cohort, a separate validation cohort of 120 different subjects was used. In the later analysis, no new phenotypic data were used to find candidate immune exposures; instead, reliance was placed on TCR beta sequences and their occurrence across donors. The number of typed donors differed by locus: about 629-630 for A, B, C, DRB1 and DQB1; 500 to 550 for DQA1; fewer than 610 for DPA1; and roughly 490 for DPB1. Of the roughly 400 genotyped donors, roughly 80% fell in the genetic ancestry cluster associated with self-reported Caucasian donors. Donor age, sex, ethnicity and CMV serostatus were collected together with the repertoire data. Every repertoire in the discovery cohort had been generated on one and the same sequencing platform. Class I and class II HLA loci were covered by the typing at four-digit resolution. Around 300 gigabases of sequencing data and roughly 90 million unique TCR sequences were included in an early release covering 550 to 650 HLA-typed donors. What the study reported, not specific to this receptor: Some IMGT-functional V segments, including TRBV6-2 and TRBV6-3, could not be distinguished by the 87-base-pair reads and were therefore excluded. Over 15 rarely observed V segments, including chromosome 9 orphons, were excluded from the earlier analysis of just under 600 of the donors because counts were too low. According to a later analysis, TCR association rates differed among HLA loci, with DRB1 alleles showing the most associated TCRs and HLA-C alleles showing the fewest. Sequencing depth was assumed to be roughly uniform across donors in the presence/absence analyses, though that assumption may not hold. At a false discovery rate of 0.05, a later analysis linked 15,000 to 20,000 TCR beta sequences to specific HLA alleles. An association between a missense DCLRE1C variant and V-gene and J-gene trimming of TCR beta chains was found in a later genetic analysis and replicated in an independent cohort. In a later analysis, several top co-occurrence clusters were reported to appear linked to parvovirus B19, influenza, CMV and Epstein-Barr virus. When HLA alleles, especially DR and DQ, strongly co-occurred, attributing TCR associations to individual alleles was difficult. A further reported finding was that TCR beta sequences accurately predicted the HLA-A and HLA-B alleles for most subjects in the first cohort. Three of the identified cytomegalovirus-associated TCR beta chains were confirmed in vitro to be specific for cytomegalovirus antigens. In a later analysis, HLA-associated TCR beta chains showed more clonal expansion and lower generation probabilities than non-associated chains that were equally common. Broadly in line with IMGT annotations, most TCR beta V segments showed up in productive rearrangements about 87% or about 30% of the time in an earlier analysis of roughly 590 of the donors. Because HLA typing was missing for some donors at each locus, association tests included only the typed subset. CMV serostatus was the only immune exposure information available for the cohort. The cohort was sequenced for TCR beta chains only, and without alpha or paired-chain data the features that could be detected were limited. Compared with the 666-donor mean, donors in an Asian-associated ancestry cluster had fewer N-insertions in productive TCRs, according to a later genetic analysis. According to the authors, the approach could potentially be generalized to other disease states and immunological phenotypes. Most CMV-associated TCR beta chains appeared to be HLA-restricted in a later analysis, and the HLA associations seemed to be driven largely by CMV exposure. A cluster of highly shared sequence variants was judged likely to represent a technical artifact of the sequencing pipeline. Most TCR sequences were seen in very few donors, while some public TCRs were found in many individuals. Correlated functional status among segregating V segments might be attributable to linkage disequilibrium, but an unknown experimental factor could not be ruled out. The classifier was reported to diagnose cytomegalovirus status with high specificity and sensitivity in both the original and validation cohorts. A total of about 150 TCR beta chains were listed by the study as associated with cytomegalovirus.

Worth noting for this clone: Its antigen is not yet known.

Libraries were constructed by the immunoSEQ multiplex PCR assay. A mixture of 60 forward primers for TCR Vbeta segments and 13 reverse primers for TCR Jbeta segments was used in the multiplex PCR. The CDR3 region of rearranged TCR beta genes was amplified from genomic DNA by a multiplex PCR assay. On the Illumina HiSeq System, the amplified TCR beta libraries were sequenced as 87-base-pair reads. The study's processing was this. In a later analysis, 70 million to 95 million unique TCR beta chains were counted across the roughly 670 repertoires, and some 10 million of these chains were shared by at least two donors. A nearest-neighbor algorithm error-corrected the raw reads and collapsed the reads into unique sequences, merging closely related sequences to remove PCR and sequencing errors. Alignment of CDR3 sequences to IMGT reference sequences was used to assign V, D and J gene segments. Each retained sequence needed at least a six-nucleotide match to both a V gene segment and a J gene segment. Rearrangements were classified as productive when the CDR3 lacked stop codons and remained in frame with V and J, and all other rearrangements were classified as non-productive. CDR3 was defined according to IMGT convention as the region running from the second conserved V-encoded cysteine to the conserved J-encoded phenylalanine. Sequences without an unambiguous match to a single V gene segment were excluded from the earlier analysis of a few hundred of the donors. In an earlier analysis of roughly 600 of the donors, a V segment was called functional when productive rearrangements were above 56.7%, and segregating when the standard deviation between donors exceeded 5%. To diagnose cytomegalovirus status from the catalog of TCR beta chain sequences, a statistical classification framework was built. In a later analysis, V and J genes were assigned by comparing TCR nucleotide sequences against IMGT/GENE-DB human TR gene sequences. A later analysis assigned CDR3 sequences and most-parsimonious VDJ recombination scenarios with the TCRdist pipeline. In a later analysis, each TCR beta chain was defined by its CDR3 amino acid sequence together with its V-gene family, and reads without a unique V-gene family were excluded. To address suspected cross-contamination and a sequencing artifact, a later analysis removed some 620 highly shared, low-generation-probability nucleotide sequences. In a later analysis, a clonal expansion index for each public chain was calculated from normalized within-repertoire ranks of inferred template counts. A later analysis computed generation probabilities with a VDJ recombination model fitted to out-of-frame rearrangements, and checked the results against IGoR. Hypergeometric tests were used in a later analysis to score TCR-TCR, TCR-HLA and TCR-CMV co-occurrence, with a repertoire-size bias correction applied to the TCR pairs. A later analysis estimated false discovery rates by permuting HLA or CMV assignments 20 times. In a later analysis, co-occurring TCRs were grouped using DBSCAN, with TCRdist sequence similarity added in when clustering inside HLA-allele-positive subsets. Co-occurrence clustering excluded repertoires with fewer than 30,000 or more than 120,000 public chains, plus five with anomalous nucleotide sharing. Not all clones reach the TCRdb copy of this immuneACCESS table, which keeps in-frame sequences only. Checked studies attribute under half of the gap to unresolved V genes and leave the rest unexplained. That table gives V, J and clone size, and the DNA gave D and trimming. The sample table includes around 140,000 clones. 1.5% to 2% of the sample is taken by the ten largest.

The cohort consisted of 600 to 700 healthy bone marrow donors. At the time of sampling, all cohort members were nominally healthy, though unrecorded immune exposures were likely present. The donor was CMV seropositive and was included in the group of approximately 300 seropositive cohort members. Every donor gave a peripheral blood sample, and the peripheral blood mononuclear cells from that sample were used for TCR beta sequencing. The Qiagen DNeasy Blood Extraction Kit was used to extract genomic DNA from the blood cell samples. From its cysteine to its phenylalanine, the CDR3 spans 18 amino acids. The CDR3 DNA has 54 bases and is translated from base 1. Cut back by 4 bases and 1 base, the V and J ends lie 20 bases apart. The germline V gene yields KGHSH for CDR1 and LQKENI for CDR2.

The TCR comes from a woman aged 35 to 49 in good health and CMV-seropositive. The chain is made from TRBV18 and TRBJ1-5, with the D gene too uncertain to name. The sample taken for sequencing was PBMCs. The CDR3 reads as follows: CASSLKAEEAGSNQPQHF. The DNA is TGTGCCAGCTCACTGAAAGCCGAAGAAGCGGGGAGCAATCAGCCCCAGCATTTT.